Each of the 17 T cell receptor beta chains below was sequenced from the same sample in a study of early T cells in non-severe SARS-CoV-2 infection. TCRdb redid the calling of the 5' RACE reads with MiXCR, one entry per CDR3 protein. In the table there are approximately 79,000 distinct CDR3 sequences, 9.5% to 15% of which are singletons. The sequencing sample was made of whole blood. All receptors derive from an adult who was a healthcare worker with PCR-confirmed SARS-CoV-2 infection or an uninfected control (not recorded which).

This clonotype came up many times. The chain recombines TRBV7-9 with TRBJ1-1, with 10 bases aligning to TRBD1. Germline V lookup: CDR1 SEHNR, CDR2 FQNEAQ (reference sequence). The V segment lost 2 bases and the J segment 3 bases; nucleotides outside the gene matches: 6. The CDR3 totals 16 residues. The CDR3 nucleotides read TGTGCCAGCAGCTTAAGGACAGGGGGGTTCGACACTGAAGCTTTCTTT. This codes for CASSLRTGGFDTEAFF.

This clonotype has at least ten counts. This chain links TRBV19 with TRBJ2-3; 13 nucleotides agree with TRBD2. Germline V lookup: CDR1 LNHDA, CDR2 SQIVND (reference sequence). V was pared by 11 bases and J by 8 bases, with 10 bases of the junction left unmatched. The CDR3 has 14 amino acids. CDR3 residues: CAARLAGGLGTQYF. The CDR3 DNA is TGTGCCGCCCGACTAGCGGGAGGTTTGGGTACGCAGTATTTT. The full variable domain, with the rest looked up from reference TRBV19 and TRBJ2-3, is DGGITQSPKYLFRKEGQNVTLSCEQNLNHDAMYWYRQDPGQGLRLIYYSQIVNDFQKGDIAEGYSVSREKKESFPLTVTSAQKNPTAFYLCAARLAGGLGTQYFGPGTRLTVL.

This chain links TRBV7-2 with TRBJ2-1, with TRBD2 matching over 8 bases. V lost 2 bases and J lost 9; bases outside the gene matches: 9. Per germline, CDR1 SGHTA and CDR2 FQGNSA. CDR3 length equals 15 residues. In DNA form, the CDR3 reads TGTGCCAGCAGCTTAAACGGGAGGGCCTTTGGTGAGCAGTTCTTC. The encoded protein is CASSLNGRAFGEQFF.

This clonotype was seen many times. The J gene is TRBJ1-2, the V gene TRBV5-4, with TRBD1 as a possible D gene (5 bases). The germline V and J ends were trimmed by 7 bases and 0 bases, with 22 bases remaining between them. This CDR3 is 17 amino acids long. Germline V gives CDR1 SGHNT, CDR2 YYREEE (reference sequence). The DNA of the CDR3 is TGTGCCAGCGCCAATTCCCTCGGGGGACGGGCTAACTATGGCTACACCTTC. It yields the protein CASANSLGGRANYGYTF.

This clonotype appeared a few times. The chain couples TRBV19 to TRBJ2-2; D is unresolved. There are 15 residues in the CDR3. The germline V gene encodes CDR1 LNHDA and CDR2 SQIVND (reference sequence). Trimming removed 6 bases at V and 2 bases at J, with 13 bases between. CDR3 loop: CASRDSSFNTGELFF. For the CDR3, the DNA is TGTGCCAGTAGAGACTCCTCCTTTAACACCGGGGAGCTGTTTTTT.

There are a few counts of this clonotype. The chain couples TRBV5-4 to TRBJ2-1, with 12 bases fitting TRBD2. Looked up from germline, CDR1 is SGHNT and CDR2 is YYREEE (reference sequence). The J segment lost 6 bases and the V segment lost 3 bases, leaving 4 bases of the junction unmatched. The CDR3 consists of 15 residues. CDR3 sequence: CASSSTSGGPNEQFF. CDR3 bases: TGTGCCAGCAGCTCAACTAGCGGGGGGCCCAATGAGCAGTTCTTC. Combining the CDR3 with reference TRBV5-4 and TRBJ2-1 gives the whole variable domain ETGVTQSPTHLIKTRGQQVTLRCSSQSGHNTVSWYQQALGQGPQFIFQYYREEENGRGNFPPRFSGLQFPNYSSELNVNALELDDSALYLCASSSTSGGPNEQFFGPGTRLTVL.

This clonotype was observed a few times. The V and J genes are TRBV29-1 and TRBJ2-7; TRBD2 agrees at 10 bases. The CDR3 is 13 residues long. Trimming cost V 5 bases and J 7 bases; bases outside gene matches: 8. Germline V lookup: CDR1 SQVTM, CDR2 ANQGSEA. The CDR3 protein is CSVRLAGAQEQYF. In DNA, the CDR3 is TGCAGCGTTAGGCTAGCGGGGGCCCAGGAGCAGTACTTC.

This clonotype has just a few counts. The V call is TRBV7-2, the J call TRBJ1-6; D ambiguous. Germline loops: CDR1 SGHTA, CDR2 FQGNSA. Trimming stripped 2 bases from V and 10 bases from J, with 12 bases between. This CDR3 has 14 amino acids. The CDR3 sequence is CASSLNTGGSPLHF. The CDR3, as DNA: TGTGCCAGCAGCTTAAACACTGGAGGATCACCCCTCCACTTT. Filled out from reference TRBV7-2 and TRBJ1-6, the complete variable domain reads GAGVSQSPSNKVTEKGKDVELRCDPISGHTALYWYRQSLGQGLEFLIYFQGNSAPDKSGLPSDRFSAERTGGSVSTLTIQRTQQEDSAVYLCASSLNTGGSPLHFGNGTRLTVT.

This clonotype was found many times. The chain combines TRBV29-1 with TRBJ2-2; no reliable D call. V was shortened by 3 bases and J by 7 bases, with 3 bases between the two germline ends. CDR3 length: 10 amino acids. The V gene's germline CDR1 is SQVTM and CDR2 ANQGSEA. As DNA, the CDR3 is TGCAGCGTTGATGACGGGGAGCTGTTTTTT. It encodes CSVDDGELFF.

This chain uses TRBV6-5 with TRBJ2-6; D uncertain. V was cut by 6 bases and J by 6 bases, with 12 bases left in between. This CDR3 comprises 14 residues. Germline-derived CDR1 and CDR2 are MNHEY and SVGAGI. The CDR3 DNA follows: TGTGCCAGCAGCCCAGCCTCGACGGCCAACGTCCTGACTTTC. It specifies CASSPASTANVLTF.

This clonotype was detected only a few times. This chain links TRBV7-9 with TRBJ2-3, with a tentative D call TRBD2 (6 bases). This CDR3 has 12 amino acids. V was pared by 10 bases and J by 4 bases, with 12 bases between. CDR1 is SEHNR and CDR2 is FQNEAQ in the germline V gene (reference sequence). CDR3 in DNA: TGTGCCACCCGGGGGTCCTCAGATACGCAGTATTTT. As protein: CATRGSSDTQYF.

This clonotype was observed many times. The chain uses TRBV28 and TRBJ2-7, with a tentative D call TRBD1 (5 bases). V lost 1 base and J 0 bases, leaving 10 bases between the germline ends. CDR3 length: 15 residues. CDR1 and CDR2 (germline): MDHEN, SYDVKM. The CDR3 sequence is CASSLFRQISYEQYF. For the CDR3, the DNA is TGTGCCAGCAGTTTATTCCGACAGATCTCCTACGAGCAGTACTTC.

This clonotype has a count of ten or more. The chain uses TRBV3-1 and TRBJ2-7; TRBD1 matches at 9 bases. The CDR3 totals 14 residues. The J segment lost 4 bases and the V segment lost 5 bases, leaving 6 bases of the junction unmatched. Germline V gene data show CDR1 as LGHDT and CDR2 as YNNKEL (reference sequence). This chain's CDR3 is CASSSSGQGYEQYF. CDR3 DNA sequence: TGTGCCAGCAGCTCTTCGGGACAGGGTTACGAGCAGTACTTC.

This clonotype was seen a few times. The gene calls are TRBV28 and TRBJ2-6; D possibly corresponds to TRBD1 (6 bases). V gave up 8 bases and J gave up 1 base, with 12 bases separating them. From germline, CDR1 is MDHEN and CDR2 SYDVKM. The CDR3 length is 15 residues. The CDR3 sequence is CASRIRGSGANVLTF. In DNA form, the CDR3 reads TGTGCCAGCCGGATAAGGGGGTCTGGGGCCAACGTCCTGACTTTC.

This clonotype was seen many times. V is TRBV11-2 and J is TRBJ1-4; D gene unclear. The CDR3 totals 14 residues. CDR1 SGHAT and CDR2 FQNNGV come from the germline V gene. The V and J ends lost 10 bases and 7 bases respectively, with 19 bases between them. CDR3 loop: CATRQGNGGEKLFF. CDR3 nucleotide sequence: TGTGCCACCCGCCAAGGGAACGGAGGTGAAAAACTGTTTTTT.

For the CDR3, the DNA is TGTGCCAGCAGACCGGGACGTATGAACACTGAAGCTTTCTTT. It yields the protein CASRPGRMNTEAFF. The chain recombines TRBV6-2 or TRBV6-3 with TRBJ1-1; possible D gene TRBD1, 5 bases. V lost 6 bases, J lost 0 bases, and 11 bases lay in between. The germline CDR1 and CDR2 sequences are MNHEY and SVGEGT. The CDR3 totals 14 residues.

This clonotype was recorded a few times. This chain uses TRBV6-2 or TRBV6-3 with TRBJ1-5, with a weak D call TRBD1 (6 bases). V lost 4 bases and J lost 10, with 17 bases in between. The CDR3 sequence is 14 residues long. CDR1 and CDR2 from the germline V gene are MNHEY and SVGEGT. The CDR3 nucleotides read TGTGCCAGCAGTTCCGGGACACTCAGCGGCCCCCAGCATTTT. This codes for CASSSGTLSGPQHF.